This T cell receptor (beta chain) comes out of a study of Ad26.COV2.S vaccination and SARS-CoV-2 variants. The overall study: The donor participated in the COV1001 trial, in its Ad26.COV2.S arm. Ad26.COV2.S, an intramuscular injection, was given once or twice 56 days apart.

The protocol was immunoSEQ multiplex PCR, while the TCRdb copy is restricted to in-frame clones and leaves out a portion. The sample includes some 500,000 clones, roughly 89% of them seen just once. The treatment is: around 19 received Ad26.COV2.S at low or high dose, single or two shots; roughly five received placebo; per-sample allocation not given. Specimens were obtained on day 63 following the first vaccine or placebo injection. Vaccination used an Ad26 vector expressing Wuhan-strain SARS-CoV-2 spike. The V gene lost 4 bases and the J gene lost 5 bases, with 25 bases spanning the gap. The CDR3 contains 17 residues. Germline CDR1 is SGHRS and CDR2 is YFSETQ.

This chain uses TRBV5-1 with TRBJ2-7; D is perhaps TRBD2 (7 bases). The source of this sequence is a person aged 18-60 years who received the Ad26.COV2.S COVID-19 vaccine or a placebo. The source material was peripheral blood, sampled in a trial of Ad26.COV2.S vaccine versus placebo. The CDR3 protein is CASSQFSLGGGGHEQYF. The CDR3 nucleotides read TGCGCCAGCAGCCAATTCTCCCTGGGGGGGGGCGGCCACGAGCAGTACTTC.